Below are 15 T cell receptor beta chains sequenced from a single sample in a study of human T cells and chemical hapten exposure. One entry per CDR3 protein results from TCRdb running MiXCR on the RACE reads. The sample holds about 39,000 distinct CDR3 sequences, 9.5% to 15% seen once. As to time point: patch test 3, about 24 weeks after DPC sensitization. Noted treatment: therapeutic diphenylcyclopropenone sensitization with weekly scalp DPC. Total RNA extraction was carried out from unfractionated whole blood. This specimen was whole blood, taken in connection with sensitization to the hapten diphenylcyclopropenone (DPC). Source of these receptors: a woman aged 40 to 55 with alopecia areata. Some clones in this sample may be carry-over from other donors' samples.

In its sample, this clonotype was seen many times. The chain couples TRBV4-1 to TRBJ1-5; no clear D. Germline CDR1 MGHRA, CDR2 YSYEKL. The CDR3 contains 14 residues. V lost 3 bases and J 7 bases, leaving 13 bases between the germline ends. CDR3 in DNA: TGCGCCAGCAGCCAGCAGGTGGCTGGACAGCCCCAGCATTTT. Translating gives CASSQQVAGQPQHF.

This clonotype showed up just a few times. The CDR3 DNA sequence: TGTGCCAGCAGTTACTCGAGCACTCCCGTGTCACCCCTCCACTTT. Amino acids: CASSYSSTPVSPLHF. The J gene is TRBJ1-6, the V gene TRBV6-2 or TRBV6-3; D is undetermined. Germline values: CDR1 MNHEY, CDR2 SVGEGT. The CDR3 covers 15 residues. Between the trimmed V and J ends, which lost 0 bases and 10 bases, there was a span of 13 bases.

The chain couples TRBV4-2 to TRBJ2-1; D is possibly TRBD2 (5 bases). Germline CDR1 LGHNA, CDR2 YNFKEQ. Trimming cost V 1 base and J 6 bases, with 19 bases left between them. The CDR3 has 17 amino acids. This CDR3 reads CASSQVKSGKRPNEQFF. CDR3 nucleotides: TGTGCCAGCAGCCAAGTTAAGTCGGGAAAGCGGCCCAATGAGCAGTTCTTC.

This clonotype was seen many times. The chain couples TRBV6-1 to TRBJ2-1; D ambiguous. CDR3 size: 11 residues. Germline V gives CDR1 MNHNS, CDR2 SASEGT. Between the trimmed V and J ends, which lost 8 bases and 8 bases, there was a span of 10 bases. In DNA form, the CDR3 reads TGTGCCAGCGGAGAGGAGTATGAGCAGTTCTTC. It yields the protein CASGEEYEQFF.

This clonotype was seen many times. Here the CDR3 DNA reads TGCAGTGCTAGAGATCATTCTGGGGCTTATAGCAATCAGCCCCAGCATTTT. It is translated as CSARDHSGAYSNQPQHF. This chain uses TRBV20-1 with TRBJ1-5; D possibly corresponds to TRBD1 (5 bases). Germline V gene data show CDR1 as DFQATT and CDR2 as SNEGSKA (reference sequence). V gave up 0 bases and J gave up 0 bases, with 15 bases separating them. This CDR3 has 17 amino acids.

The chain uses TRBV29-1 and TRBJ2-1, with D uncertain. Trimming pared 2 bases from V and 4 bases from J, leaving 15 bases between. This CDR3 comprises 15 residues. Germline values: CDR1 SQVTM, CDR2 ANQGSEA. The CDR3 nucleotides are TGCAGCGTTGAACTGCCTATAGGGTTATACAATGAGCAGTTCTTC. Translation: CSVELPIGLYNEQFF.

V is TRBV10-3 and J is TRBJ1-5, with no clear D. Germline lookup yields CDR1 ENHRY and CDR2 SYGVKD. The CDR3 runs 14 residues. Trimming took 2 bases from V and 2 from J, leaving 7 bases between them. The CDR3 here is CAISELWGNQPQHF. CDR3 DNA: TGTGCCATCAGTGAGCTTTGGGGCAATCAGCCCCAGCATTTT.

This clonotype showed up many times. The chain has TRBV18 and TRBJ1-6; D is unclear. The ends were cut back, 4 bases at V and 8 bases at J, with 6 bases in the middle. The CDR3 totals 12 residues. CDR1 and CDR2 (germline): KGHSH, LQKENI. The CDR3 DNA reads TGTGCCAGCTCACTTACCGATTCACCCCTCCACTTT. It specifies CASSLTDSPLHF.

The CDR3 DNA reads TGCAGTGCTAGCTGGCTGTCTTCCTACAATGAGCAGTTCTTC. Amino acids: CSASWLSSYNEQFF. The chain is built from TRBV20-1 and TRBJ2-1, with D unclear. CDR3 size: 14 residues. The germline CDR1 and CDR2 sequences are DFQATT and SNEGSKA (reference sequence). V lost 3 bases to trimming and J lost 1 base, with 10 bases between them.

This clonotype occurred a few times. DNA for the CDR3: TGCAGCGCCCTAGGGGCCAACTATGGCTACACCTTC. This gives the protein CSALGANYGYTF. V gene TRBV29-1 combines with J gene TRBJ1-2, with D possibly being TRBD1 (5 bases). V was cut by 7 bases and J by 2 bases, with 11 bases left in between. Germline values: CDR1 SQVTM, CDR2 ANQGSEA. The CDR3 runs to 12 residues. The full variable domain, completed using reference TRBV29-1 and TRBJ1-2, is SAVISQKPSRDICQRGTSLTIQCQVDSQVTMMFWYRQQPGQSLTLIATANQGSEATYESGFVIDKFPISRPNLTFSTLTVSNMSPEDSSIYLCSALGANYGYTFGSGTRLTVV.

This clonotype was seen more than once but under ten times. This rearrangement joins TRBV6-2 or TRBV6-3 to TRBJ2-1; no firm D call. The CDR3 has 13 amino acids. Per germline, CDR1 MNHEY and CDR2 SVGEGT. The V gene lost 6 bases and the J gene lost 6 bases, with 12 bases spanning the gap. CDR3 sequence reads: CASSRVRGNEQFF. CDR3 coding DNA: TGTGCCAGCAGCCGAGTTAGAGGCAATGAGCAGTTCTTC.

The rearrangement uses TRBV3-1 and TRBJ2-7; 10 bases are a match to TRBD2. V gave up 2 bases and J gave up 3 bases; unmatched junction bases: 1. The germline V gene has CDR1 LGHDT and CDR2 YNNKEL (reference sequence). The CDR3 is made up of 14 amino acids. CDR3 sequence reads: CASSQLAGDYEQYF. DNA of the CDR3: TGTGCCAGCAGCCAACTAGCGGGGGACTACGAGCAGTACTTC.

V gene TRBV2 combines with J gene TRBJ2-1, with D possibly called TRBD1 or TRBD2 (6 bases each). The V and J ends lost 2 bases and 10 bases respectively, with 12 bases between them. Germline V lookup: CDR1 SNHLY, CDR2 FYNNEI. The CDR3 has 13 residues. In DNA form, the CDR3 reads TGTGCCAGCAGTGAACTGGGGGGCAAAGAGCAGTTCTTC. Translation: CASSELGGKEQFF.

This clonotype was observed a handful of times. V usage is TRBV5-1 and J usage is TRBJ1-1, with D perhaps TRBD1 (6 bases). The CDR3 sequence is 13 residues long. Germline V gene data show CDR1 as SGHRS and CDR2 as YFSETQ. The V gene lost 7 bases and the J gene lost 10 bases, with 20 bases spanning the gap. In nucleotides, the CDR3 is TGCGCCAGCGCCCCTCGGGGGCCGGAGGTAGCTTTCTTT. Its protein product is CASAPRGPEVAFF.

J is TRBJ2-7 and V is TRBV9, with D perhaps matching TRBD2 (5 bases). CDR1 SGDLS and CDR2 YYNGEE come from the germline V gene. CDR3 length: 14 amino acids. The V and J ends lost 3 bases and 7 bases respectively, with 17 bases between them. CDR3 sequence reads: CASSAYLSGGEQYF. CDR3 DNA: TGTGCCAGCAGCGCGTACCTTAGTGGAGGTGAGCAGTACTTC.